This T cell receptor (beta chain) was retrieved from a study of a mutant IDH1 vaccine in newly diagnosed glioma (dated by TCRdb to the early 2020s). Some background on the complete study: Eight vaccinations were administered to patients in weeks 1, 3, 5, 7, 11, 15, 19 and 23, corresponding to visits V03 through V10. Of the 32 patients who were treated, around 62% were male and about 40% were female, and the mean age was about 37 years. Peripheral blood was collected at six visits: V03 (baseline), V05, V07, V10, V12 and V13. Before enrollment, patients had received standard therapy of radiotherapy alone, temozolomide alone, or radiochemotherapy with temozolomide; most received the combination. For exploratory analyses, fewer than 30 treated patients had longitudinal TCRB deep sequencing done wherever samples were available. Vaccination started 4-6 weeks after radiotherapy alone, or was given together with temozolomide cycles in the groups whose treatment included chemotherapy. What the research found in general, with its limitations: PBMC samples for TCRB deep sequencing were selected based on availability. Immune responses induced by the vaccine were seen in around 93% of patients across multiple MHC alleles. Pseudoprogression seemed to be unrelated to changes in the top peripheral T cell clonotypes found by TCRB sequencing. The authors stated that sample limitations prevented analyses of patient blood samples from being reproduced.

The germline V gene encodes CDR1 SGHNT and CDR2 YENEEA. The CDR3, from cysteine to phenylalanine, totals 13 residues. The CDR3 DNA has 39 bases and is translated from base 1. The junction shows trimming of 0 bases on V and 8 bases on J, plus 7 bases between the germline ends. Library method: the immunoSEQ multiplex PCR assay. Rearranged TCR beta chain sequences were amplified using the hsTCRB Kit according to the manufacturer's protocol. Sequencing of TCRB libraries was carried out on an Illumina MiSeq. Processing in the source paper ran as follows. Demultiplexing, trimming and gene mapping were performed with the kit vendor's proprietary platform. TCRdb mirrors the immuneACCESS table, restricted to in-frame sequences. Some clones are absent from its copies; in checked studies, under half trace to an unresolved V gene, and the reason for the others is unknown. V and J calls and clone size come straight from that table; D and trimming were deduced from the DNA. This sample gives about 36,000 clones in total; around 81% of them show up just once. The ten most abundant clones make up 9% to 13% of the sample.

Interpreted using the paper, the time point label stands for: week 5, during vaccination. Every vaccine dose consisted of 300 ug of a 20-mer mutant IDH1 peptide in Montanide, administered subcutaneously together with topical imiquimod. The donors had newly diagnosed IDH1-mutant astrocytomas of WHO grade 3 or 4 that showed loss of nuclear ATRX. The samples were drawn from NOA16, a multicentre, single-arm, open-label phase I trial in Germany that tested a mutant IDH1 peptide vaccine in humans for the first time. Genomic DNA for TCRB sequencing was extracted from EDTA blood using the DNeasy Blood and Tissue Kit. This clone has a handful of counts. Its antigen has not been determined. Within one base of it there is no much larger clone, and no base qualities were kept.

The sample was PBMCs, taken from a glioma patient whose treatment included an IDH1 peptide vaccine. The V and J segments used are TRBV11-3 and TRBJ2-2, with the D gene call left open. The receptor's source is a man aged 50 or older with glioma. The CDR3 sequence is CASSLELEGELFF. The nucleotides are TGTGCCAGCAGCTTAGAGTTGGAGGGGGAGCTGTTTTTT.